These T cell receptor beta chains were read from a single sample in a study of OX40 agonist ivuxolimab in advanced cancers. The assay was immunoSEQ multiplex PCR, and TCRdb's table has in-frame clones only and misses some. The data contain 77,000 or so clones, 92% of them seen just once; the ten biggest clones take up 8.5% to 10%. The starting material was CD4+ or CD8+ T cells sorted from blood, obtained in a trial of the OX40 agonist ivuxolimab. These receptors came from an adult with an advanced solid tumor such as melanoma, head and neck, liver or kidney cancer. Each CDR3 is given with its conserved first and last residue. Each record gives: clone size, V gene, J gene, D gene, CDR3 protein, CDR3 DNA. A D gene is named only where the DNA matches it firmly. Clone size is not always given. Where it is, it says once, few, many or a class for expanded clones.

-	TRBV9	TRBJ2-1	TRBD2	CASSLWTSGDEQFF	TGTGCCAGCAGCCTTTGGACTAGCGGGGATGAGCAGTTCTTC
-	TRBV7-2	TRBJ2-1	TRBD1	CATQIGTGLHEQFF	TGTGCCACCCAAATCGGGACAGGGCTCCATGAGCAGTTCTTC
-	TRBV7-2	TRBJ1-2	-	CASSKTSPSGYGYTF	TGTGCCAGCAGCAAGACCTCCCCTTCGGGGTATGGCTACACCTTC
-	TRBV9	TRBJ1-1	-	CASSEGGWMNTEAFF	TGTGCCAGCAGCGAGGGAGGGTGGATGAACACTGAAGCTTTCTTT
-	TRBV29-1	TRBJ2-7	-	CSALVPYEQYF	TGCAGCGCGCTGGTGCCCTACGAGCAGTACTTC
-	TRBV5-1	TRBJ2-4	TRBD1	CASSGSPGQLAKNIQYF	TGCGCCAGCAGCGGCTCCCCGGGACAGCTAGCCAAAAACATTCAGTACTTC
-	TRBV6-5	TRBJ1-4	TRBD1	CASSYSTGGWEKLFF	TGTGCCAGCAGTTATTCGACAGGGGGGTGGGAAAAACTGTTTTTT
-	TRBV7-9	TRBJ1-1	-	CASSLGRTEAFF	TGTGCCAGCAGCCTGGGACGGACTGAAGCTTTCTTT
-	TRBV10-1	TRBJ1-6	-	CASSEVRQGNSPLHF	TGCGCCAGCAGTGAGGTCCGGCAGGGAAATTCACCCCTCCACTTT
-	TRBV7-8	TRBJ1-5	-	CASSSTQGLSNQPQHF	TGTGCCAGCAGCTCCACCCAGGGGCTTAGCAATCAGCCCCAGCATTTT
-	TRBV6-6	TRBJ2-7	-	CASGLPYEQYF	TGTGCCAGCGGCCTTCCCTACGAGCAGTACTTC
-	TRBV5-6	TRBJ1-4	-	CASSLVGQNEKLFF	TGTGCCAGCAGCTTGGTTGGCCAAAATGAAAAACTGTTTTTT
-	TRBV6-5	TRBJ2-1	-	CASSLTVYNEQFF	TGTGCCAGCAGTCTAACCGTTTACAATGAGCAGTTCTTC
-	TRBV30	TRBJ2-7	-	CAWGLGEQYF	TGTGCCTGGGGGCTAGGGGAGCAGTACTTC
once	TRBV19	TRBJ2-7	-	CASSIDRMGGIYGQYF	TGTGCCAGTAGTATAGATCGCATGGGGGGAATCTACGGGCAGTACTTC
-	TRBV28	TRBJ2-1	TRBD1	CASSFPWDREYNEQFF	TGTGCCAGCAGTTTCCCTTGGGACAGGGAATACAATGAGCAGTTCTTC
-	TRBV7-2	TRBJ2-3	-	CASSLSRYRQGRTDTQYF	TGTGCCAGCAGCTTATCCCGTTACCGCCAGGGGCGCACAGATACGCAGTATTTT
-	TRBV27	TRBJ1-2	TRBD1	CASSGAGQGFGYTF	TGTGCCAGCAGTGGCGCGGGACAGGGGTTTGGCTACACCTTC
-	TRBV5-8	TRBJ1-3	TRBD1	CASSDRARGNTIYF	TGTGCCAGCAGTGACAGGGCTCGGGGAAACACCATATATTTT
-	TRBV7-6	TRBJ1-3	TRBD1	CASSLEPGGLDTIYF	TGTGCCAGCAGCTTAGAACCAGGGGGCTTGGACACCATATATTTT
-	TRBV19	TRBJ2-1	-	CASSIAGYNEQFF	TGTGCCAGTAGTATCGCCGGCTACAATGAGCAGTTCTTC
-	TRBV27	TRBJ2-7	TRBD2	CASSFSTGTKGYEQYF	TGTGCCAGCAGTTTTTCTACCGGGACTAAAGGCTACGAGCAGTACTTC
-	TRBV9	TRBJ2-1	TRBD2	CASSVERTGGRRANEQFF	TGTGCCAGCAGCGTAGAGCGGACGGGGGGGAGGAGGGCCAATGAGCAGTTCTTC
-	TRBV6-4	TRBJ1-1	TRBD1	CASSTDRDLTEAFF	TGTGCCAGCAGTACCGACAGGGATTTAACTGAAGCTTTCTTT
-	TRBV6-1	TRBJ2-7	-	CASSESGAGYEQYF	TGTGCCAGCAGCGAGTCGGGGGCTGGCTACGAGCAGTACTTC